This entry lists 15 T cell receptor beta chains sequenced from one sample in a study of blood T cell repertoires in COVID-19. TCRdb keeps only in-frame clones here, not all; method: immunoSEQ multiplex PCR. The data hold around 300,000 clones, with over 75% observed a single time. Sequenced sample: PBMCs or T cells enriched from blood (not recorded which). All receptors derive from a man aged 30 to 39 who had recovered from COVID-19.

Here the CDR3 reads CASGLAGGGELFF. Written as DNA, the CDR3 is TGTGCCAGTGGACTAGCGGGGGGCGGGGAGCTGTTTTTT. The gene calls are TRBV28 and TRBJ2-2; TRBD2 matches at 14 bases. With 9 bases clipped from V and 7 bases from J, the junction kept 1 base outside the gene matches. This CDR3 comprises 13 residues. Germline CDR1 is MDHEN and CDR2 is SYDVKM.

The chain has TRBV10-3 and TRBJ1-1; no clear D gene. CDR3 length: 16 amino acids. Germline CDR1 and CDR2: ENHRY and SYGVKD. V was trimmed by 0 bases and J by 4 bases, leaving 15 bases between them. The CDR3 sequence is CAISESLEFPPTEAFF. The CDR3 nucleotides are TGTGCCATCAGTGAGTCCCTGGAGTTCCCACCCACTGAAGCTTTCTTT.

The CDR3 region has the DNA TGCGCCAGCAGCTTGGTCCCAGAATATAATTCACCCCTCCACTTT. The encoded protein is CASSLVPEYNSPLHF. The V gene is TRBV5-1, the J gene TRBJ1-6; D gene unclear. CDR1 is SGHRS, CDR2 YFSETQ, per germline. Between the trimmed V and J ends, which lost 0 bases and 4 bases, there was a span of 8 bases. The CDR3 spans 15 residues.

This clone was observed at least ten times. The chain couples TRBV5-6 to TRBJ2-7, with 7 bases identical to TRBD2. CDR3 length: 14 residues. J gave up 7 bases and V 0 bases, and 7 bases lay outside the gene matches. The germline gives CDR1 SGHDT, CDR2 YYEEEE. CDR3: CASSLVSGSLEQYF. DNA of the CDR3: TGTGCCAGCAGCTTGGTTAGCGGGTCCTTGGAGCAGTACTTC.

The sample holds one count of this clone. The chain carries TRBV10-3 and TRBJ1-3, with TRBD1 identical over 8 bases. This CDR3 comprises 17 residues. V shed 4 bases, J shed 0 bases, and the junction held 8 bases outside the gene matches. From germline, CDR1 is ENHRY and CDR2 SYGVKD. The CDR3 sequence is CAISAGTGRSSGNTIYF. The CDR3 bases are TGTGCCATCAGTGCAGGGACAGGCAGAAGCTCTGGAAACACCATATATTTT.

The CDR3 sequence is CASSLPQLTDTQYF. The CDR3 DNA is TGTGCCAGCAGCCTCCCCCAACTCACAGATACGCAGTATTTT. The V call is TRBV9, the J call TRBJ2-3; D not certain. The germline CDR1 and CDR2 sequences are SGDLS and YYNGEE. The CDR3 covers 14 residues. The V end was cut by 4 bases, the J end by 2 bases, with 11 bases between.

The rearrangement joins TRBV5-1 to TRBJ2-7; no reliable D call. The CDR3 sequence is 14 residues long. The V end lost 0 bases, the J end lost 3 bases, and 10 bases lay between the germline ends. Germline-derived CDR1 and CDR2 are SGHRS and YFSETQ. DNA of the CDR3: TGCGCCAGCAGCTTGGAGTTAGACTTCTACGAGCAGTACTTC. Translation gives CASSLELDFYEQYF.

The V gene is TRBV2, the J gene TRBJ1-4; TRBD1 might be the D (5 bases). The CDR3 length is 12 residues. The V and J ends lost 8 bases and 6 bases respectively, with 10 bases between them. The V gene's germline CDR1 is SNHLY and CDR2 FYNNEI. CDR3 coding DNA: TGTGCCAGCCGCAGGGAGGATGAAAAACTGTTTTTT. Translated, it gives CASRREDEKLFF.

The V call is TRBV4-1, the J call TRBJ1-2; 7 bases are a match to TRBD1. CDR3 length: 16 residues. Trimming cost V 2 bases and J 0 bases; bases outside gene matches: 6. Per the germline V gene, CDR1 is MGHRA and CDR2 is YSYEKL. CDR3 DNA sequence: TGCGCCAGCAGCCAATTGCGGACAGGTACTAACTATGGCTACACCTTC. It is translated as CASSQLRTGTNYGYTF.

This chain links TRBV5-4 with TRBJ2-7; D may be TRBD1 (6 bases). Trimming cost V 4 bases and J 4 bases, with 18 bases left between them. The CDR3 spans 15 residues. CDR1 and CDR2 (germline): SGHNT, YYREEE (reference sequence). The CDR3 sequence is CASSPDRNKFYEQYF. In DNA, the CDR3 is TGTGCCAGCAGCCCGGACAGAAATAAATTTTACGAGCAGTACTTC.

This chain joins TRBV28 and TRBJ2-1; weak D call: TRBD2 (5 bases). V was shortened by 6 bases and J by 3 bases, with 18 bases between the two germline ends. Per germline, CDR1 MDHEN and CDR2 SYDVKM. The CDR3 loop spans 16 amino acids. CDR3 region: CASSSFGSTNYNEQFF. The CDR3 DNA reads TGTGCCAGCAGCTCCTTCGGGTCGACTAACTACAATGAGCAGTTCTTC.

The gene calls are TRBV4-1 and TRBJ1-4, with 7 bases aligning to TRBD1. This CDR3 comprises 13 residues. The junction had 1 base not matched to a gene; V was cut back by 1 base and J by 8 bases. Germline lookup yields CDR1 MGHRA and CDR2 YSYEKL. CDR3 DNA sequence: TGCGCCAGCAGCCAAGTGGACAGGGAAAAACTGTTTTTT. Amino acids: CASSQVDREKLFF.

The chain combines TRBV5-4 with TRBJ2-1; D not certain. Germline CDR1 and CDR2: SGHNT and YYREEE (reference sequence). The V gene lost 2 bases and the J gene lost 0 bases, with 9 bases spanning the gap. This CDR3 contains 15 residues. CDR3 in DNA: TGTGCCAGCAGCTTACAAGACTTCTCCTACAATGAGCAGTTCTTC. Protein: CASSLQDFSYNEQFF.

This clone was seen once. The V gene is TRBV28, the J gene TRBJ2-7, with 8 bases that match TRBD1. CDR3 length equals 14 residues. CDR1 is MDHEN, CDR2 SYDVKM, per germline. Trimming removed 3 bases from V and 5 bases from J; junction bases left unmatched: 6. CDR3 nucleotides: TGTGCCAGCAGTTTTTCCAGGGGGCGCAACGAGCAGTACTTC. Translation gives CASSFSRGRNEQYF.

This chain links TRBV11-2 with TRBJ2-3; D ambiguous. This CDR3 has 14 residues. Germline V gives CDR1 SGHAT, CDR2 FQNNGV. With 1 base removed from V and 1 base from J, the gap between germline ends came to 6 bases. The CDR3 DNA reads TGTGCCAGCAGCTTAGTTCCAGGCACAGATACGCAGTATTTT. The encoded protein is CASSLVPGTDTQYF.